The T cell receptor (beta chain) described here comes from a study of T-cell memory formation after mild COVID-19 (dated by TCRdb to the early 2020s). Regarding the research as a whole: TCR sequence clusters from the two donors were largely donor specific. Longitudinal TCRalpha and TCRbeta repertoire sequencing tracked T-cell clones expanding and contracting after mild COVID-19 in a couple of donors. Two young, previously healthy adult volunteers made up the cohort, one male and one female.

For sequencing, an Illumina NovaSeq 6000 was employed. TCRalpha and TCRbeta cDNA libraries were built by 5'RACE with constant-segment primers, adding sample barcodes and unique molecular identifiers. RNA was extracted from every sample with Trizol reagent. Amplification of the libraries took two PCR steps, and the second step added a second sample barcode plus Illumina TruSeq adapters. Sequencing of libraries was performed on an Illumina NovaSeq with 2 x 150 bp paired-end reads. Per the authors' processing: The reads were demultiplexed and collapsed into UMI-guided consensus sequences using migec v1.2.7. With mixcr v2.1.11, UMI consensuses were aligned to TRA and TRB V and J templates and assembled into clonotypes. A clonotype was counted as expanded or contracted only if both edgeR and NoisET called the change significant, with noise models trained on biological replicates. For edgeR calls, the cutoffs were a false discovery rate-adjusted p below 0.01 and a log2 fold-change threshold of 1. As an exploratory analysis of dynamics, max-normalized trajectories of the 1000 most abundant clonotypes were examined with PCA combined with hierarchical clustering. Separately sequenced CD4+ and CD8+ repertoires were used to assign a CD4 or CD8 phenotype to each responding clone. In TCRdb, the public reads were trimmed at Q25 with fastp and aligned with MiXCR, with productive beta chains retained. CDR3 protein duplicates are merged, each entry listing the most common genes and DNA. Clone size and V and J calls follow TCRdb, not the original study. Across this sample there are over 500,000 distinct CDR3 sequences, with around a sixth seen only once. Just over 8% of the sample goes to the ten largest clones.

Broad study findings and their caveats: Some responding clones were found in pre-infection memory, which suggests that pre-existing cross-reactive memory T cells took part in the SARS-CoV-2 response. Only a couple of mild cases were covered in the study, and larger cohorts including severe cases with pre-infection samples were considered necessary. Contracting CD4+ clones were located mainly in the CM and EM memory subsets, whereas CD8+ clones were found to be enriched in EMRA. Clones that contracted from day 15 to 85 showed balanced CD4/CD8 phenotypes, whereas a second wave of clones that expanded from day 15 to 37 leaned towards CD4+. Whether the second-wave clones peaking on day 37 were SARS-CoV-2 specific was not confirmed.

Ficoll-Paque density gradient centrifugation was used to isolate PBMCs. The sample holds many counts of this clonotype. Its antigen is still unknown. No base qualities exist here, and no much larger clone lies one base off it. The germline V gene (reference sequence) yields SGHAT for CDR1 and FQDESV for CDR2. From its cysteine to its phenylalanine, the CDR3 spans 16 amino acids. Of the read, only the CDR3 DNA is kept; its 48 bases are in frame from base 1. The junction shows trimming of 2 bases on V and 2 bases on J, and the gene matches do not reach 6 bases of it. Sequencing input: PBMCs or a T cell subset sorted from them (not recorded which). The receptor's source is an adult woman who had mild COVID-19 (a few samples of this study predate the infection). The sample titles of this study are shuffled in the database, so cell type and time point are left out; the donor was told from shared clones. The chain is assembled from TRBV11-1 and TRBJ2-7; the junction holds 10 bases that match TRBD2. DNA sequence: TGTGCCAGCAGCTTAACGTCTACTAGCGGGGCCTACGAGCAGTACTTC. Its amino acids are CASSLTSTSGAYEQYF.